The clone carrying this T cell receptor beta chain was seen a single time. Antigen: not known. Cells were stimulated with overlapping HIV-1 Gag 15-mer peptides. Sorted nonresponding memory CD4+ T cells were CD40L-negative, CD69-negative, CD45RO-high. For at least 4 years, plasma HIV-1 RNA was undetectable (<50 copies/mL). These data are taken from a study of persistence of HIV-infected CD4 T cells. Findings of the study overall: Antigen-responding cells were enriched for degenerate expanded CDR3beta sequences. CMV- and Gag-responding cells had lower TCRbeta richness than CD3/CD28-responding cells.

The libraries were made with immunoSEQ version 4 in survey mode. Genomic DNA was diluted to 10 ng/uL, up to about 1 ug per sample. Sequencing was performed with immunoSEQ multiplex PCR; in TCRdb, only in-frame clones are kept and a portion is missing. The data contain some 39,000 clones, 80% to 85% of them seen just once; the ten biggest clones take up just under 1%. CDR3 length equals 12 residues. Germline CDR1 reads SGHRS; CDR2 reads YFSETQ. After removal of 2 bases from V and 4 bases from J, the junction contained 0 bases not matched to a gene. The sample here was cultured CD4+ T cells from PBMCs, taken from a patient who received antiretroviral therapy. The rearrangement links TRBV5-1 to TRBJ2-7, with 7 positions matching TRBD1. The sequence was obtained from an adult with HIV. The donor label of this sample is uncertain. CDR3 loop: CASSLQGYEQYF. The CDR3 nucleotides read TGCGCCAGCAGCTTACAGGGGTACGAGCAGTACTTC.